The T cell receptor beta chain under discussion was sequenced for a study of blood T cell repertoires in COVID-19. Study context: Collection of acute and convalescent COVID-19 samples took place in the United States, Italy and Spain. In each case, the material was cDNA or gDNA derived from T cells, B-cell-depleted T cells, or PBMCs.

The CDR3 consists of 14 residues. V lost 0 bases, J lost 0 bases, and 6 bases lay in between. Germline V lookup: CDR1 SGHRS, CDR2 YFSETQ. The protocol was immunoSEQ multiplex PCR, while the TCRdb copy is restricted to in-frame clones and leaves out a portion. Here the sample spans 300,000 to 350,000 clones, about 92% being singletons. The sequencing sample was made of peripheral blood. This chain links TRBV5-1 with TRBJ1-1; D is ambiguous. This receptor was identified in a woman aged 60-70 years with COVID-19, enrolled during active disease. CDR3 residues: CASSLASVNTEAFF. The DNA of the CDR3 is TGCGCCAGCAGCTTGGCGTCGGTGAACACTGAAGCTTTCTTT.